Below, one TCR beta chain is given with its context. Its specificity is not known. 60 Vbeta and 13 Jbeta primers were used in PCR. Original handling: The count from a later analysis was about 80 million unique TCR beta chains, approximately 9.9 million of them shared. Profiled with immunoSEQ multiplex PCR; TCRdb holds only in-frame clones, not every one. That table is the source of V, J and clone size, and D and trimming were worked out from the DNA. Of 170,000 or so clones listed, 82% are singletons. Samples came from healthy bone marrow donors. This record belongs to a study of cytomegalovirus exposure and HLA in healthy donors. Study-level results: In a later analysis, TCR beta V- and J-gene trimming was associated with a missense DCLRE1C variant. It was reported that TCR beta sequences correctly inferred the HLA-A and HLA-B alleles for most subjects.

This CDR3 has 15 amino acids. Germline V gene lookup returns CDR1 MDHEN and CDR2 SYDVKM. The V gene end was trimmed by 6 bases and the J gene end by 3 bases; junction bases not matched to a gene: 7. This clonotype was obtained from a woman aged 50 to 60 in good health and CMV-seronegative. The V and J genes are TRBV28 and TRBJ2-1, with 8 nucleotides matching TRBD2. Specimen: PBMCs. For the CDR3, the DNA is TGTGCCAGCAGGCCGGGAGGGCCTAACTACAATGAGCAGTTCTTC. It specifies CASRPGGPNYNEQFF.